The rows below give T cell receptor beta chains drawn from one sample of a study of regulatory T cells in long-lasting Graves disease. TCRdb re-analysed the multiplex PCR reads in MiXCR, keeping a single row per CDR3 protein. The profile shows about 470,000 distinct CDR3 sequences, about 16% of them singletons. These data are also associated with another study on T cells in Graves' hyperthyroidism and ophthalmopathy.

Sequenced here: peripheral blood mononuclear cells (PBMCs), sampled at new diagnosis, from a patient treated with antithyroid drugs. The source of these receptors is a man between 40 and 49 years old with Graves disease. CDR3s include the opening cysteine and the closing phenylalanine or tryptophan. A D gene is named only where the DNA matches it firmly. Part of the rows lack a size; the others show once, few, many or a class for expanded clones.

j_gene,len,v_gene,d_gene,abundance,CDR3aa,CDR3nt
TRBJ2-6,16,TRBV2,-,few,CASSESLPSGANVLTF,TGTGCCAGCAGTGAATCCCTCCCCTCTGGGGCCAACGTCCTGACTTTC
TRBJ2-1,18,TRBV19,TRBD1,few,CASSPHKQTGQGRDEQFF,TGTGCCAGTAGTCCACACAAACAGACTGGACAGGGGAGGGATGAGCAGTTCTTC
TRBJ1-1,15,TRBV7-9,-,many,CASSLAAGLGTEAFF,TGTGCCAGCAGCTTAGCGGCAGGGCTTGGCACTGAAGCTTTCTTT
TRBJ1-2,13,TRBV7-9,-,many,CASSLGGGKGYTF,TGTGCCAGCAGCTTAGGGGGGGGTAAGGGCTACACCTTC
TRBJ1-6,15,TRBV11-2,-,many,CASSSLTGVSSPLHF,TGTGCCAGCAGCTCCCTTACGGGTGTCAGTTCACCCCTCCACTTT
TRBJ2-5,15,TRBV14,TRBD1,many,CASSQDGRQGETQYF,TGTGCCAGCAGCCAAGACGGTCGACAGGGGGAGACCCAGTACTTC
TRBJ2-3,15,TRBV19,TRBD2,-,CASSKGLAGLDTQYF,TGTGCCAGTAGTAAGGGACTAGCGGGATTGGATACGCAGTATTTT
TRBJ2-2,16,TRBV19,-,-,CASSPSGWPNTGELFF,TGTGCCAGTAGTCCCTCCGGCTGGCCGAACACCGGGGAGCTGTTTTTT
TRBJ2-4,16,TRBV19,-,-,CASTRTAELAKNIQYF,TGTGCCAGTACCCGGACAGCCGAACTAGCCAAAAACATTCAGTACTTC
TRBJ2-1,15,TRBV19,TRBD1,-,CASSIGGTGLNEQFF,TGTGCCAGTAGTATTGGAGGGACAGGGCTGAATGAGCAGTTCTTC
TRBJ2-1,15,TRBV6-2/TRBV6-3,TRBD1,many,CASSSRQGKRDEQFF,TGTGCCAGCAGTTCAAGACAGGGGAAACGCGATGAGCAGTTCTTC
TRBJ2-2,16,TRBV14,TRBD2,-,CAGSLTPGLSTGELFF,TGTGCCGGCAGCCTTACACCGGGACTAAGCACCGGGGAGCTGTTTTTT
TRBJ1-2,15,TRBV20-1,TRBD1,-,CSAGGAGGFHYGYTF,TGCAGTGCCGGCGGGGCAGGGGGCTTTCACTATGGCTACACCTTC
TRBJ1-6,14,TRBV7-8,-,few,CASSPWTPDSPLHF,TGTGCCAGCAGCCCTTGGACACCCGATTCACCCCTCCACTTT
TRBJ2-3,13,TRBV5-1,-,many,CASSVAAGDTQYF,TGCGCCAGCAGCGTGGCCGCGGGAGATACGCAGTATTTT
TRBJ2-7,15,TRBV6-1,-,many,CASLDTTSPIYEQYF,TGTGCCAGCCTAGACACGACTAGTCCAATCTACGAGCAGTACTTC
TRBJ2-7,13,TRBV5-1,-,-,CASSLGGHYEQYF,TGCGCCAGCAGCTTGGGAGGACACTACGAGCAGTACTTC
TRBJ2-2,13,TRBV10-1,TRBD2,few,CASGTSDTGELFF,TGTGCCAGCGGGACTAGCGACACCGGGGAGCTGTTTTTT
TRBJ2-1,18,TRBV28,TRBD2,many,CASSLPKRLAGVYNEQFF,TGTGCCAGCAGTTTACCCAAAAGGCTAGCGGGAGTCTACAATGAGCAGTTCTTC
TRBJ2-4,16,TRBV12-3/TRBV12-4,-,many,CASSTSLWGAKNIQYF,TGTGCCAGCAGTACGTCCCTTTGGGGAGCCAAAAACATTCAGTACTTC
TRBJ2-5,15,TRBV2,TRBD2,-,CASSETSGKSETQYF,TGTGCCAGCAGTGAGACTAGCGGGAAGTCAGAGACCCAGTACTTC
TRBJ2-7,16,TRBV9,-,few,CASSSSAGARSYEQYF,TGTGCCAGCAGCAGTAGTGCGGGGGCTAGGTCCTACGAGCAGTACTTC
TRBJ2-7,13,TRBV27,-,few,CASSLAGSVEQYF,TGTGCCAGCAGCCTGGCGGGGAGCGTCGAGCAGTACTTC
TRBJ1-2,12,TRBV19,-,-,CASSIEDYGYTF,TGTGCCAGTAGTATAGAGGACTATGGCTACACCTTC
TRBJ2-5,15,TRBV12-5,TRBD2,many,CASGGASGVQETQYF,TGTGCTAGTGGGGGGGCTAGCGGGGTACAAGAGACCCAGTACTTC
TRBJ2-3,14,TRBV28,TRBD2,many,CATLAGGSTDTQYF,TGTGCCACCTTAGCGGGAGGGAGCACAGATACGCAGTATTTT
TRBJ1-1,14,TRBV5-1,-,many,CASSLVGGGTEAFF,TGCGCCAGCAGCTTGGTGGGGGGCGGCACTGAAGCTTTCTTT
TRBJ1-5,16,TRBV6-5,-,many,CASSYGTPYSNQPQHF,TGTGCCAGCAGTTACGGGACACCATATAGCAATCAGCCCCAGCATTTT
TRBJ2-7,14,TRBV7-9,-,-,CASSPGRMRTEQYF,TGTGCCAGCAGCCCGGGACGGATGAGGACCGAGCAGTACTTC